The 23 T cell receptor beta chains in this list originate from one sample, sequenced in a study of T cell responses to AZD1222 COVID-19 vaccine. Some clones are missing from TCRdb's copy, which holds only in-frame ones; the method was immunoSEQ multiplex PCR. The table has more than 70,000 clones, 70% to 90% seen once. Here the sequenced sample was peripheral blood, taken on day 0 of AZD1222 vaccination. These receptor sequences come from an adult in good health.

The chain has TRBV11-3 and TRBJ2-1; 8 bases align to TRBD2. After removal of 5 bases from V and 2 bases from J, the junction contained 8 bases not matched to a gene. Looked up from germline, CDR1 is SGHNT and CDR2 is YENEEA. The CDR3 contains 16 residues. The CDR3 coding sequence is TGTGCCAGCAGCCTCTTAAGAGCGGGAGCCTACAATGAGCAGTTCTTC. Protein: CASSLLRAGAYNEQFF.

This chain connects TRBV6-5 to TRBJ2-1, with a possible D match to TRBD1 (5 bases). CDR3 length: 13 residues. Germline V gene data show CDR1 as MNHEY and CDR2 as SVGAGI. The V gene lost 6 bases and the J gene lost 8 bases, with 14 bases spanning the gap. The CDR3 protein is CASSRARSDEQFF. The CDR3, as DNA: TGTGCCAGCAGCAGGGCCCGTTCTGATGAGCAGTTCTTC.

The chain recombines TRBV30 with TRBJ1-2, with TRBD1 matching over 7 bases. The CDR3 is 15 residues long. Trimming removed 4 bases from V and 1 base from J; junction bases left unmatched: 9. Germline V gene sequence: CDR1 GTSNPN, CDR2 SVGIG (reference sequence). The CDR3 loop reads CAWNIGDSINYGYTF. The CDR3 DNA reads TGTGCCTGGAATATTGGGGACAGCATTAACTATGGCTACACCTTC.

The rearrangement joins TRBV3-1 (or the pseudogene TRBV3-2) to TRBJ2-3; D is undetermined. Germline CDR1 LGHDT, CDR2 YNNKEL (reference sequence). Between the trimmed V and J ends, which lost 1 base and 5 bases, there was a span of 13 bases. The CDR3 runs 15 residues. The CDR3 DNA follows: TGTGCCAGCAGCCAAGGGTCAGTGGCCGGAGATACGCAGTATTTT. Its protein product is CASSQGSVAGDTQYF.

V is TRBV6-2 or TRBV6-3 and J is TRBJ2-3, with TRBD2 as a possible D gene (5 bases). V was clipped by 2 bases and J by 6 bases, with 12 bases between them. CDR1 is MNHEY and CDR2 is SVGEGT in the germline V gene. CDR3 length: 14 amino acids. CDR3 sequence reads: CASSYPLTGDTQYF. CDR3 in DNA: TGTGCCAGCAGTTACCCGCTAACGGGGGATACGCAGTATTTT.

This clone has a single count. The genes are TRBV29-1 and TRBJ2-7, with 7 bases identical to TRBD2. CDR1 is SQVTM, CDR2 ANQGSEA, per germline. This CDR3 has 13 amino acids. The trim removed 5 bases at V and 1 base at J, leaving 5 bases unmatched. CDR3 nucleotide sequence: TGCAGCGTTAGACTAGCTCCTTCCTACGAGCAGTACTTC. This codes for CSVRLAPSYEQYF.

The count of this clone is one. DNA of the CDR3: TGTGCCAGCAGCGCCCGGCGGGGGACAGCTGATCAGCCCCAGCATTTT. Amino acid sequence: CASSARRGTADQPQHF. The genes are TRBV21-1 and TRBJ1-5. TRBV21-1 is a recognized pseudogene. The CDR3 runs to 16 residues.

The chain employs TRBV11-1 and TRBJ2-2, with D unresolved. Germline V gives CDR1 SGHAT, CDR2 FQDESV (reference sequence). This CDR3 comprises 14 residues. Trimming took off 2 bases at V and 3 bases at J, with 7 bases between the two ends. The CDR3 DNA is TGTGCCAGCAGCTTATATAGGGACACCGGGGAGCTGTTTTTT. Translated: CASSLYRDTGELFF.

The chain combines TRBV11-3 with TRBJ2-1, with D perhaps TRBD1 or TRBD2 (6 bases each). The CDR3 consists of 16 residues. Between the trimmed V and J ends, which lost 5 bases and 0 bases, there was a span of 14 bases. The germline CDR1 and CDR2 sequences are SGHNT and YENEEA. This chain's CDR3 is CASSPGDGSSYNEQFF. CDR3 DNA sequence: TGTGCCAGCAGCCCAGGGGACGGGAGCTCCTACAATGAGCAGTTCTTC.

The chain carries TRBV19 and TRBJ2-3; 14 bases fit TRBD2. This CDR3 is built from 18 residues. The germline V gene encodes CDR1 LNHDA and CDR2 SQIVND (reference sequence). Losses at the gene ends were 5 bases for V and 3 bases for J; bases not matched to a gene: 10. This CDR3 reads CASSFQGLAGARTDTQYF. For the CDR3, the DNA is TGTGCCAGTAGTTTCCAGGGACTAGCGGGAGCTCGGACAGATACGCAGTATTTT.

This chain joins TRBV6-6 and TRBJ1-3; the D gene is possibly TRBD1 (6 bases). This CDR3 comprises 16 residues. The ends were cut back, 6 bases at V and 0 bases at J, with 15 bases in the middle. Germline V CDR1 and CDR2: MNHNY, SVGAGI (reference sequence). The CDR3 sequence is CASRDTGTNSGNTIYF. The DNA for the CDR3 is TGTGCCAGCAGAGACACCGGGACAAACTCTGGAAACACCATATATTTT.

V is TRBV5-1 and J is TRBJ1-1, with unresolved D. Trimming cost V 4 bases and J 3 bases, with 16 bases left between them. The CDR3 is 15 amino acids. Germline V lookup: CDR1 SGHRS, CDR2 YFSETQ. The CDR3 reads CASSPRVSGDTEAFF. The CDR3 DNA is TGCGCCAGCAGCCCTCGGGTCTCTGGGGACACTGAAGCTTTCTTT. The whole variable domain, remainder taken from reference TRBV5-1 and TRBJ1-1, is KAGVTQTPRYLIKTRGQQVTLSCSPISGHRSVSWYQQTPGQGLQFLFEYFSETQRNKGNFPGRFSGRQFSNSRSEMNVSTLELGDSALYLCASSPRVSGDTEAFFGQGTRLTVV.

The chain has TRBV6-1 and TRBJ1-1; TRBD1 aligns across 9 bases. V was pared by 4 bases and J by 0 bases, with 6 bases of the junction left unmatched. This CDR3 has 16 residues. CDR1 and CDR2 (germline): MNHNS, SASEGT. The CDR3 region is CASSGGTGYVNTEAFF. In DNA form, the CDR3 reads TGTGCCAGCAGTGGTGGGACAGGGTATGTGAACACTGAAGCTTTCTTT.

This clone was detected only a few times. The chain is built from TRBV6-6 and TRBJ2-2; perhaps TRBD1 as D (6 bases). Trimming removed 5 bases at V and 6 bases at J, with 22 bases between. Germline CDR1 MNHNY, CDR2 SVGAGI (reference sequence). This CDR3 has 17 amino acids. For the CDR3, the DNA is TGTGCCAGCAGTCCCCGTAATGCCAGGGGAGACGCCGGGGAGCTGTTTTTT. This sequence encodes CASSPRNARGDAGELFF.

This chain links TRBV7-3 with TRBJ2-2; D is ambiguous. Germline V gene lookup returns CDR1 SGHTA and CDR2 FQGTGA. The CDR3 loop spans 13 amino acids. V was pared by 5 bases and J by 2 bases, with 6 bases between. Here the CDR3 DNA reads TGTGCCAGCAGCCCATACAACACCGGGGAGCTGTTTTTT. This translates into CASSPYNTGELFF.

The rearrangement joins TRBV3-1 (or the pseudogene TRBV3-2) to TRBJ2-3; 8 bases are a match to TRBD2. The CDR3 covers 17 residues. Germline values: CDR1 LGHDT, CDR2 YNNKEL (reference sequence). Trimming took 1 base from V and 1 from J; bases not matched to a gene: 7. DNA for the CDR3: TGTGCCAGCAGCCAAGCCCCAGCGGGAGTTCGCACAGATACGCAGTATTTT. It yields the protein CASSQAPAGVRTDTQYF.

The chain has TRBV9 and TRBJ2-1; 12 nucleotides match TRBD2. The J segment lost 0 bases and the V segment lost 3 bases, leaving 7 bases of the junction unmatched. The CDR3 loop spans 18 amino acids. Germline CDR1 is SGDLS and CDR2 is YYNGEE. DNA for the CDR3: TGTGCCAGCAGCGCCCGGATGACTAGCGGGAGCTCCTACAATGAGCAGTTCTTC. This gives the protein CASSARMTSGSSYNEQFF.

The rearrangement uses TRBV18 and TRBJ1-4; D gene ambiguous. Trimming cost V 3 bases and J 1 base, with 12 bases left between them. The CDR3 has 16 amino acids. Per germline, CDR1 KGHSH and CDR2 LQKENI. The chain's CDR3 is CASSPLGRVTNEKLFF. The DNA of the CDR3 is TGTGCCAGCTCACCTCTTGGCCGGGTAACTAATGAAAAACTGTTTTTT.

V gene TRBV5-8 combines with J gene TRBJ2-5; D uncertain. The CDR3 covers 16 residues. Germline V gene sequence: CDR1 SGHTS, CDR2 YDEGEE. Trimming cost V 2 bases and J 5 bases, with 19 bases left between them. For the CDR3, the DNA is TGTGCCAGCAGCTTATTAAATATCGGAGTAACGGAGACCCAGTACTTC. It codes for CASSLLNIGVTETQYF.

The V and J genes are TRBV10-1 and TRBJ1-1; D gene unclear. This CDR3 contains 12 residues. Germline loops: CDR1 WNHNN, CDR2 SYGVQD (reference sequence). V was pared by 2 bases and J by 11 bases, with 12 bases between. This CDR3 is CASSEGSRVAFF. DNA for the CDR3: TGCGCCAGCAGTGAGGGGTCAAGGGTTGCTTTCTTT.

This clone was detected once. CDR3 amino acids: CASRADYSNQPQHF. In DNA form, the CDR3 reads TGTGCCAGTAGAGCAGACTATAGCAATCAGCCCCAGCATTTT. This rearrangement joins TRBV19 to TRBJ1-5; D is undetermined. CDR1 and CDR2 (germline): LNHDA, SQIVND (reference sequence). The CDR3 loop spans 14 amino acids. The V gene lost 6 bases and the J gene lost 0 bases, with 9 bases spanning the gap.

CDR3 residues: CASSLALGTAYEQYF. CDR3 in DNA: TGTGCCAGCAGCTTAGCTCTAGGGACAGCCTACGAGCAGTACTTC. The chain uses TRBV7-2 and TRBJ2-7; 7 bases are shared with TRBD1. Germline CDR1 and CDR2: SGHTA and FQGNSA. V shed 0 bases and J 2 bases; nucleotides not matched to a gene: 4. The CDR3 totals 15 residues.

V gene TRBV19 combines with J gene TRBJ1-5; TRBD1 agrees at 7 bases. Looked up from germline, CDR1 is LNHDA and CDR2 is SQIVND (reference sequence). The J segment lost 7 bases and the V segment lost 10 bases, leaving 10 bases of the junction unmatched. The CDR3 runs to 13 residues. For the CDR3, the DNA is TGTGCCACTTCCCTCGACAGGGTCCAGCCCCAGCATTTT. It codes for CATSLDRVQPQHF.